This entry lists 20 T cell receptor beta chains sequenced from one sample in a study of shared clonotypes between healthy human individuals. The method was immunoSEQ multiplex PCR; TCRdb's version includes in-frame clones alone and lacks a portion of them. The sample consists of some 200,000 clones, over 85% of them appearing once. Material: naive CD4+ T cells sorted from blood. Subset noted: CD45RA+ positively selected. These receptors were obtained from a woman aged 30 to 39 in good health.

The chain couples TRBV18 to TRBJ1-2; D is perhaps TRBD1 (5 bases). V lost 2 bases to trimming and J lost 2 bases, with 9 bases between them. Germline CDR1 KGHSH, CDR2 LQKENI. The CDR3 contains 14 residues. The CDR3 here is CASSPSGPNYGYTF. CDR3 bases: TGTGCCAGCTCACCATCAGGGCCCAACTATGGCTACACCTTC.

J is TRBJ1-1 and V is TRBV5-1, with 9 bases that match TRBD1. The ends lost 4 bases at V and 5 bases at J; junction bases unmatched: 6. The V gene's germline CDR1 is SGHRS and CDR2 YFSETQ. This CDR3 region has 14 residues. DNA of the CDR3: TGCGCCAGCAGCACCGGACAGGGGTGGACTGAAGCTTTCTTT. Its translation is CASSTGQGWTEAFF.

J is TRBJ2-7 and V is TRBV28; TRBD2 aligns across 10 bases. This CDR3 comprises 15 residues. Germline CDR1 is MDHEN and CDR2 is SYDVKM. The V and J ends lost 6 bases and 1 base, in that order; junction bases with no gene match: 6. The CDR3 region is CASSPSGSPSYEQYF. CDR3 coding DNA: TGTGCCAGCAGCCCTAGCGGGAGCCCGTCCTACGAGCAGTACTTC.

The gene calls are TRBV6-1 and TRBJ2-7; the match to TRBD1 covers 7 bases. This CDR3 region has 14 residues. CDR1 is MNHNS, CDR2 SASEGT, per germline. V shed 6 bases, J shed 6 bases, and the junction held 11 bases outside the gene matches. The CDR3 sequence is CASRARGGAVEQYF. The CDR3 DNA is TGTGCCAGCAGAGCGCGAGGGGGCGCCGTCGAGCAGTACTTC.

V gene TRBV6-5 combines with J gene TRBJ1-2, with D uncertain. CDR3 length equals 14 residues. Trimming cost V 0 bases and J 4 bases, with 9 bases left between them. Germline lookup yields CDR1 MNHEY and CDR2 SVGAGI. CDR3 coding DNA: TGTGCCAGCAGTTACTCCCAAGGAGGCTATGGCTACACCTTC. This sequence encodes CASSYSQGGYGYTF.

The chain recombines TRBV5-6 with TRBJ2-7; 7 bases align to TRBD2. Per the germline V gene, CDR1 is SGHDT and CDR2 is YYEEEE. V dropped 0 bases and J dropped 0; count of bases not matched to a gene: 9. The CDR3 has 17 residues. CDR3 in amino acids: CASSLVSSSGLSYEQYF. As DNA, the CDR3 is TGTGCCAGCAGCTTGGTCTCGTCTAGCGGACTCTCCTACGAGCAGTACTTC.

This chain uses TRBV6-5 with TRBJ2-7; 11 bases map to TRBD2. The junction had 5 bases not matched to a gene; V was cut back by 0 bases and J by 4 bases. Per the germline V gene, CDR1 is MNHEY and CDR2 is SVGAGI. The CDR3 runs 16 residues. The CDR3 spells CASSYSTSGSGYEQYF. In DNA form, the CDR3 reads TGTGCCAGCAGTTACTCCACTAGCGGGAGCGGGTACGAGCAGTACTTC.

The J gene is TRBJ1-2, the V gene TRBV5-1; 7 bases map to TRBD1. Germline values: CDR1 SGHRS, CDR2 YFSETQ. This CDR3 is 17 amino acids long. With 3 bases clipped from V and 4 bases from J, the junction kept 15 bases outside the gene matches. CDR3 DNA sequence: TGCGCCAGCAGCTCGGAGGGGCAGGGAGGGGGCTCCTATGGCTACACCTTC. It translates to CASSSEGQGGGSYGYTF.

The genes are TRBV5-4 and TRBJ2-4; no firm D call. In germline, CDR1 is SGHNT, CDR2 YYREEE (reference sequence). This CDR3 has 15 residues. V was trimmed by 4 bases and J by 0 bases, leaving 11 bases between them. CDR3 amino acids: CASSNGDLAKNIQYF. Here the CDR3 DNA reads TGTGCCAGCAGCAACGGAGATTTAGCCAAAAACATTCAGTACTTC.

The rearrangement links TRBV6-5 to TRBJ2-5; D is perhaps TRBD1 (5 bases). Germline values: CDR1 MNHEY, CDR2 SVGAGI. The CDR3 runs 14 residues. The germline V and J ends were trimmed by 3 bases and 1 base, with 9 bases remaining between them. The CDR3 sequence is CASSYNRLQETQYF. DNA for the CDR3: TGTGCCAGCAGTTATAACAGGCTCCAAGAGACCCAGTACTTC.

The chain is built from TRBV19 and TRBJ2-3; 10 positions agree with TRBD1. This CDR3 has 15 residues. Looked up from germline, CDR1 is LNHDA and CDR2 is SQIVND (reference sequence). J lost 8 bases, V lost 7 bases, and 12 bases had no gene match. CDR3 DNA sequence: TGTGCCAGTACTGAAGCAGGGACAGGGGAATTTACGCAGTATTTT. Residues: CASTEAGTGEFTQYF.

The chain joins TRBV4-1 to TRBJ2-2, with TRBD2 matching 12 bases. J lost 6 bases, V lost 2 bases, and 13 bases had no gene match. Germline V CDR1 and CDR2: MGHRA, YSYEKL. This CDR3 has 19 amino acids. DNA of the CDR3: TGCGCCAGCAGCCAACCAGCTCTAGCGGGAGGGCCGAAGGCCGGGGAGCTGTTTTTT. Its translation: CASSQPALAGGPKAGELFF.

The chain is built from TRBV28 and TRBJ2-7; D is uncertain. V was pared by 6 bases and J by 5 bases, with 17 bases between. The CDR3 contains 14 residues. CDR1 and CDR2 from the germline V gene are MDHEN and SYDVKM. The CDR3 here is CASSPGPRSNEQYF. CDR3 sequence (DNA): TGTGCCAGCAGCCCCGGGCCCAGGTCCAACGAGCAGTACTTC. Using reference TRBV28 and TRBJ2-7 for the parts outside the CDR3, the full variable domain is DVKVTQSSRYLVKRTGEKVFLECVQDMDHENMFWYRQDPGLGLRLIYFSYDVKMKEKGDIPEGYSVSREKKERFSLILESASTNQTSMYLCASSPGPRSNEQYFGPGTRLTVT.

The gene calls are TRBV28 and TRBJ2-5; 11 bases line up with TRBD1. The better agreement between TRBJ2-7 and the DNA end casts doubt on the J call. There are 18 residues in the CDR3. Germline V gene sequence: CDR1 MDHEN, CDR2 SYDVKM. CDR3 region: CASGAIGTGGPGWNEQYF. CDR3 nucleotides: TGTGCCAGCGGGGCGATCGGGACAGGGGGGCCGGGCTGGAACGAGCAGTACTTC.

The V and J genes are TRBV2 and TRBJ2-6; D is perhaps TRBD1 (5 bases). The V and J ends lost 9 bases and 0 bases respectively, with 9 bases between them. CDR3 length: 14 residues. The germline V gene has CDR1 SNHLY and CDR2 FYNNEI. The CDR3 spells CAREQVSGANVLTF. The CDR3, as DNA: TGTGCCAGGGAACAGGTCTCTGGGGCCAACGTCCTGACTTTC.

The chain employs TRBV4-1 and TRBJ2-7, with D possibly being TRBD2 (6 bases). Looked up from germline, CDR1 is MGHRA and CDR2 is YSYEKL. The CDR3 consists of 15 residues. The ends were cut back, 4 bases at V and 4 bases at J, with 17 bases in the middle. The CDR3 DNA reads as TGCGCCAGCAGCCGGGGGGTGATCGGGGGTTACGAGCAGTACTTC. Amino acid sequence: CASSRGVIGGYEQYF.

This chain uses TRBV19 with TRBJ2-5, with D possibly TRBD1 on 7 matching bases. Looked up from germline, CDR1 is LNHDA and CDR2 is SQIVND (reference sequence). This CDR3 spans 14 amino acids. V gave up 4 bases and J gave up 2 bases, with 11 bases separating them. CDR3 DNA: TGTGCCAGTAGTAGGGGGGACAGACAAGAGACCCAGTACTTC. Encoded protein: CASSRGDRQETQYF.

This clone has more than one count but fewer than ten. J is TRBJ2-7 and V is TRBV4-2, with 11 bases matching TRBD2. V lost 0 bases and J lost 3; bases outside the gene matches: 1. The CDR3 consists of 15 residues. CDR1 and CDR2 from the germline V gene are LGHNA and YNFKEQ. The CDR3 spells CASSQEGTSGYEQYF. CDR3 coding DNA: TGTGCCAGCAGCCAAGAGGGGACTAGCGGCTACGAGCAGTACTTC.

In this sample, this clone turned up once. CDR3 sequence reads: CASSFRTGGNSPLHF. CDR3 nucleotide sequence: TGTGCCAGCAGCTTCCGGACAGGGGGTAATTCACCCCTCCACTTT. This rearrangement joins TRBV14 to TRBJ1-6; 10 bases are a match to TRBD1. Per germline, CDR1 SGHDN and CDR2 FVKESK. This CDR3 has 15 amino acids. The J segment lost 6 bases and the V segment lost 5 bases, leaving 4 bases of the junction unmatched.

The V gene is TRBV14, the J gene TRBJ2-3; the match to TRBD2 covers 9 bases. The length of the CDR3 is 18 residues. After removal of 3 bases from V and 5 bases from J, the junction contained 15 bases not matched to a gene. Per germline, CDR1 SGHDN and CDR2 FVKESK. CDR3 protein: CASSHSWRASGIGDTQYF. The CDR3 nucleotides are TGTGCCAGCAGCCACTCATGGCGGGCTAGCGGGATTGGAGATACGCAGTATTTT.